The 14 T cell receptor beta chains given below trace back to one sample, sequenced in a study of spatial heterogeneity in lung cancer (dated by TCRdb to about 2019). General conclusions and limits of the study: A correlation was observed between the number of expanded intratumoral alpha and beta TCRs and the tumor nonsynonymous mutation count.

Library construction relied on 5' RACE. The data were produced on a NextSeq 500. The public reads were reanalyzed by TCRdb: fastp trimming at Q25, MiXCR alignment, in-frame beta chains only. Entries that share a CDR3 protein sequence are merged under the most common genes and DNA. Counted in this sample were 7,000 to 8,500 distinct CDR3 sequences; 12% of them appeared once. The ten largest clones take up 11% of the sample. Their recognized antigens are unknown. The time point label corresponds to: sample taken at primary tumor resection. The starting material was lung tumor tissue, obtained at surgery. The receptors stem from a male donor with early-stage non-small cell lung cancer.

By share, this clonotype counts as medium-sized (0.01 to 0.1%). This beta chain is an unintended read in a library built for alpha chains; its size means little. The CDR3 loop is CASSFRGLGYEQYF. The CDR3 DNA follows: TGTGCCAGCAGTTTTAGAGGATTGGGATACGAGCAGTACTTC. This chain links TRBV28 with TRBJ2-7; no reliable D call. The CDR3 loop spans 14 amino acids. The V end lost 3 bases, the J end lost 4 bases, and 13 bases lay between the germline ends. The germline CDR1 and CDR2 sequences are MDHEN and SYDVKM.

Turning to this clonotype: This beta chain is an unintended read in a library built for alpha chains; its size means little. The chain recombines TRBV12-3 or TRBV12-4 with TRBJ1-1, with a possible D match to TRBD1 (5 bases). The CDR3 spans 15 residues. Deletions cut 4 bases from V and 0 bases from J, with 12 bases between. The CDR3 loop reads CASSYLGHLNTEAFF. CDR3 in DNA: TGTGCCAGCAGTTACCTAGGACACCTGAACACTGAAGCTTTCTTT.

At least ten counts were recorded for this clonotype. This beta chain is an off-target read within a library intended for alpha chains, so its frequency means little. J is TRBJ2-3 and V is TRBV29-1; 7 nucleotides align to TRBD1. Germline values: CDR1 SQVTM, CDR2 ANQGSEA. Unmatched junction bases numbered 6, after V lost 4 bases and J lost 2 bases. The CDR3 covers 14 residues. This CDR3 is CSVALDRTTDTQYF. CDR3 bases: TGCAGCGTTGCCCTGGACAGGACCACAGATACGCAGTATTTT.

Turning to this clonotype: Because this beta chain is a stray read in a library intended to capture alpha chains, its abundance should not be given much weight. The chain couples TRBV20-1 to TRBJ2-3; 13 bases match TRBD2. After removal of 6 bases from V and 4 bases from J, the junction contained 7 bases not matched to a gene. This CDR3 region has 15 residues. Germline V CDR1 and CDR2: DFQATT, SNEGSKA (reference sequence). The CDR3 protein is CSATPGLAGSDTQYF. The DNA for the CDR3 is TGCAGTGCAACTCCGGGACTAGCGGGATCAGATACGCAGTATTTT.

This clonotype appeared many times. Within a library made for alpha chains, this beta chain is off target, and its count is uninformative. The chain employs TRBV19 and TRBJ1-5; unclear D gene. V was pared by 2 bases and J by 7 bases, with 6 bases between. CDR1 is LNHDA and CDR2 is SQIVND in the germline V gene (reference sequence). The CDR3 has 12 residues. The CDR3: CASSIQRQPQHF. The CDR3 nucleotides are TGTGCCAGTAGTATACAACGCCAGCCCCAGCATTTT.

Details on this clonotype: Since the library was made to target alpha chains, this beta chain is a stray read and its abundance is not meaningful. This sequence joins TRBV29-1 and TRBJ1-1, with D perhaps TRBD1 (6 bases). Trimming took 4 bases from V and 3 from J, leaving 6 bases between them. The germline V gene has CDR1 SQVTM and CDR2 ANQGSEA. The CDR3 consists of 11 residues. The CDR3 loop reads CSVGTDTEAFF. The CDR3 DNA is TGCAGCGTTGGGACAGACACTGAAGCTTTCTTT.

This clonotype is termed medium-sized (0.01 to 0.1%). Being off target in a library aimed at alpha chains, this beta chain has a size of little meaning. This chain uses TRBV5-1 with TRBJ1-1; D uncertain. Germline CDR1 SGHRS, CDR2 YFSETQ. The length of the CDR3 is 14 residues. The V gene lost 0 bases and the J gene lost 2 bases, with 8 bases spanning the gap. The CDR3 protein is CASSLVLGNTEAFF. As DNA, the CDR3 is TGCGCCAGCAGCTTGGTGTTGGGAAACACTGAAGCTTTCTTT.

This clonotype is labeled medium-sized. This beta chain is an off-target read within a library intended for alpha chains, so its frequency means little. The chain links TRBV29-1 to TRBJ2-7, with D hard to call. The length of the CDR3 is 12 residues. The V end was cut by 3 bases, the J end by 6 bases, with 12 bases between. The germline V gene has CDR1 SQVTM and CDR2 ANQGSEA. The CDR3 region is CSVETHEGEQYF. For the CDR3, the DNA is TGCAGCGTTGAGACCCATGAAGGCGAGCAGTACTTC.

This clonotype was seen repeatedly, ten times or more. The library was designed around alpha chains, so this beta chain is a stray read whose abundance carries little weight. The DNA of the CDR3 is TGTGCCAGCAGTTTAAAGGGGAGTAGGTACGAGCAGTACTTC. This codes for CASSLKGSRYEQYF. The genes are TRBV12-3 or TRBV12-4 and TRBJ2-7, with D perhaps assigned TRBD1 or TRBD2 (5 bases each). V dropped 2 bases and J dropped 4 bases, with 12 bases sitting between them. The CDR3 contains 14 residues.

Comments on this clonotype: This beta chain is a stray sequence in a library constructed for alpha chains; its clone size is not meaningful. The chain joins TRBV7-8 to TRBJ1-5; D unclear. V was shortened by 0 bases and J by 6 bases, with 6 bases between the two germline ends. Germline V gene data show CDR1 as SGHVS and CDR2 as FQNEAQ. The CDR3 runs 13 residues. CDR3 in amino acids: CASSLARTQPQHF. The CDR3 DNA reads as TGTGCCAGCAGCTTAGCAAGAACTCAGCCCCAGCATTTT. The full variable domain, its missing parts supplied by reference TRBV7-8 and TRBJ1-5, is GAGVSQSPRYKVAKRGQDVALRCDPISGHVSLFWYQQALGQGPEFLTYFQNEAQLDKSGLPSDRFFAERPEGSVSTLKIQRTQQEDSAVYLCASSLARTQPQHFGDGTRLSIL.

Points on this clonotype: This beta chain is a stray read from a library made for alpha chains; its abundance is not meaningful. The chain recombines TRBV9 with TRBJ1-1; 10 positions agree with TRBD1. V gave up 3 bases and J gave up 1 base; unmatched junction bases: 3. The CDR3 is 15 amino acids. CDR1 and CDR2 (germline): SGDLS, YYNGEE. CDR3 nucleotides: TGTGCCAGCAGCGCAAGACAGGGGGCGAACACTGAAGCTTTCTTT. The encoded protein is CASSARQGANTEAFF.

In its sample, this clonotype is large. The library was built for alpha chains, so this beta chain is an off-target read and its size means little. This rearrangement joins TRBV20-1 to TRBJ1-4; the D is unclear. V was shortened by 6 bases and J by 4 bases, with 9 bases between the two germline ends. CDR3 length: 12 amino acids. Germline CDR1 reads DFQATT; CDR2 reads SNEGSKA (reference sequence). The CDR3: CSATKGNEKLFF. Written as DNA, the CDR3 is TGCAGTGCCACAAAGGGTAATGAAAAACTGTTTTTT.

This clonotype was picked up many times. The library was built for alpha chains, so this beta chain is an off-target read and its size means little. V gene TRBV20-1 combines with J gene TRBJ1-1; a possible D gene is TRBD1 (6 bases). The CDR3 contains 18 residues. CDR1 is DFQATT, CDR2 SNEGSKA, per germline (reference sequence). V lost 5 bases and J 1 base, leaving 26 bases between the germline ends. The CDR3 DNA sequence: TGCAGTGCTCAAGGTTCGAGCTCGGGGGGCATCGGGAACACTGAAGCTTTCTTT. This translates into CSAQGSSSGGIGNTEAFF.

This clonotype was seen many times. This beta chain lies outside the target of a library built for alpha chains; its clone size means little. V and J are TRBV27 and TRBJ1-6; 9 positions match TRBD1. Trimming removed 6 bases from V and 15 bases from J; junction bases left unmatched: 6. This CDR3 is built from 12 residues. CDR1 and CDR2 (germline): MNHEY, SMNVEV (reference sequence). CDR3 bases: TGTGCCAGCAGCTGGGACAGGGACTACCTCCACTTT. It is translated as CASSWDRDYLHF.